A selection of T cell receptor beta chains follows, all from one sample in a study of response to subunit inactivated influenza vaccine. One entry per CDR3 protein, called by TCRdb with MiXCR from the RT-PCR reads. The sample consists of more than 450,000 distinct CDR3 sequences, 10% to 15% of them appearing once. The sequenced sample was PBMCs from blood, obtained on the day of vaccination. The receptor set was obtained from a man in his fifties or sixties who received an inactivated influenza vaccine. Both conserved end residues are part of each CDR3. Clone size, where shown, is once, few, many, or a class for clones that have expanded.

TRBV5-1	TRBJ1-2	few	13	CASSLMYSYGYTF
TRBV20-1	TRBJ2-1	few	15	CSASDLLGGNNEQFF
TRBV20-1	TRBJ2-7	few	14	CSAVVNTFSYEQYF
TRBV12-3/TRBV12-4	TRBJ2-5	few	14	CASSSPDRVETQYF
TRBV5-5	TRBJ2-2	-	16	CASSFRLAGDTGELFF
TRBV10-3	TRBJ2-1	-	13	CATVKGPGNEQFF
TRBV6-5	TRBJ2-3	-	18	CASSYSSSLAVSTDTQYF
TRBV7-2	TRBJ2-7	-	16	CASSLARTGGEYEQYF
TRBV29-1	TRBJ2-7	many	15	CSVEYRHLSSYEQYF
TRBV6-1	TRBJ2-4	-	13	CASRGPPGNIQYF
TRBV5-1	TRBJ2-2	many	15	CASSLERPNTGELFF
TRBV5-1	TRBJ2-1	many	14	CASSLSSSYNEQFF
TRBV5-1	TRBJ2-1	few	16	CASSIGSGGALGEQFF
TRBV4-1	TRBJ2-1	-	17	CASSQPLAVSSYNEQFF
TRBV28	TRBJ2-7	-	13	CAGSRDRAYEQYF
TRBV5-1	TRBJ2-3	many	16	CASTSTGTSSTDTQYF
TRBV28	TRBJ2-7	-	14	CAAGGASGASEQYF
TRBV10-3	TRBJ2-5	few	13	CAISRGAQETQYF
TRBV7-2	TRBJ1-6	few	13	CASSLMRDSPLHF
TRBV5-6	TRBJ1-5	few	14	CASSKDRGNQPQHF
TRBV6-4	TRBJ2-2	-	16	CASSQGTGVNTGELFF
TRBV12-3/TRBV12-4	TRBJ2-2	many	15	CASSNPGQGTGELFF
TRBV29-1	TRBJ2-3	few	13	CSAGGRATDTQYF
TRBV5-1	TRBJ2-2	-	15	CASSFGPLNTGELFF
TRBV20-1	TRBJ2-5	-	15	CSAQYRTGVQETQYF
TRBV7-9	TRBJ1-4	-	15	CASSALQGTNEKLFF
TRBV4-3	TRBJ1-4	few	16	CASSQEAGNNGEKLFF
TRBV5-1	TRBJ2-7	-	16	CASSLEFLAGAYEQYF
TRBV10-3	TRBJ2-4	few	15	CAISEGDLAKNIQYF
TRBV5-1	TRBJ1-2	few	16	CASSLVSPRWTDGYTF
TRBV18	TRBJ2-1	few	15	CASSPEREVYNEQFF
TRBV4-3	TRBJ2-1	-	13	CASSQGQHNEQFF
TRBV9	TRBJ2-3	many	15	CASSVTSGTSDTQYF
TRBV7-2	TRBJ2-2	few	14	CASSAGQYTGELFF
TRBV5-1	TRBJ2-5	few	13	CASSLLGHETQYF
TRBV5-1	TRBJ2-1	-	15	CASSAQDSSYNEQFF
TRBV12-3/TRBV12-4	TRBJ1-6	few	14	CASSLVGGTSPLHF
TRBV12-3/TRBV12-4	TRBJ2-7	-	16	CASSPHLLAGADEQYF
TRBV19	TRBJ2-1	-	15	CASSISLAPYNEQFF
TRBV21-1	TRBJ2-7	-	16	CASSKTKTGTSSEQYF
TRBV29-1	TRBJ2-1	few	14	CSVGQTGSYNEQFF
TRBV4-2	TRBJ1-6	few	15	CASSSLQGGNSPLHF
TRBV7-2	TRBJ2-3	few	14	CASSLVAGIDTQYF
TRBV4-2	TRBJ2-6	few	16	CASSQEGPPGANVLTF
TRBV3-1	TRBJ1-1	many	15	CASSQERRRNTEAFF
TRBV4-1	TRBJ2-3	-	15	CASSSTPTSTDTQYF
TRBV5-6	TRBJ2-4	-	18	CASSPPAGQILAKNIQYF
TRBV7-6	TRBJ2-1	-	13	CASSLAFGVRQFF
TRBV2	TRBJ1-1	-	17	CASKAPAQRSRGTEAFF
TRBV24-1	TRBJ2-1	many	16	CATSDYGGEYYNEQFF
TRBV29-1	TRBJ2-1	-	12	CSAGTRANEQFF
TRBV4-3	TRBJ1-4	many	15	CASSQLQGVNEKLFF
TRBV6-2/TRBV6-3	TRBJ2-7	-	18	CASSYAGRGQGISYEQYF